The following is a T cell receptor (beta chain) sequence with its context. The data were produced by immunoSEQ multiplex PCR, yet TCRdb's version contains in-frame clones alone and is incomplete. The data contain just under 20,000 clones, nearly 90% of them singletons. These data originate in a study of blood T cell repertoires in COVID-19. As for the study in general: The United States, Italy and Spain were the sources of the acute and convalescent COVID-19 samples. T cells, B-cell-depleted T cells, or PBMCs supplied cDNA or gDNA.

Germline trimming cut 4 bases from V and 7 bases from J; bases unmatched to any gene: 9. Germline CDR1 is LGHNA and CDR2 is YNFKEQ. The CDR3 runs to 16 residues. The TCR comes from a human donor with active COVID-19. The donor label of this sample is uncertain. The rearrangement joins TRBV4-2 to TRBJ2-2, with 10 bases aligning to TRBD2. Sequenced input: peripheral blood. CDR3 sequence: CASSLQGTSADGELFF. CDR3 DNA sequence: TGTGCCAGCAGCCTCCAAGGGACTAGCGCGGACGGGGAGCTGTTTTTT.